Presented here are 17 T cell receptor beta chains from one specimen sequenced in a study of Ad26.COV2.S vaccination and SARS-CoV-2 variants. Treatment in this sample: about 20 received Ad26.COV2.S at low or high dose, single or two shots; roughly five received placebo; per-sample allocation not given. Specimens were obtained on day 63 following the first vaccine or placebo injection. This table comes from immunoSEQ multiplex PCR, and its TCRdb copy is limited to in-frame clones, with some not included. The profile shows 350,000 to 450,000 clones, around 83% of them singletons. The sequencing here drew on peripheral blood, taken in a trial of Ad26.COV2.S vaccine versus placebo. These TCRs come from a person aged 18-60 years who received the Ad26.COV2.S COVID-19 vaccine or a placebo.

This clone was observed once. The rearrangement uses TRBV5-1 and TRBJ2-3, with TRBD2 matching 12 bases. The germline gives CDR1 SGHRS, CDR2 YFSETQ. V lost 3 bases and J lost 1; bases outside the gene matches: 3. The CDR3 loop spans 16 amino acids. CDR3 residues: CASSSRTSGGTDTQYF. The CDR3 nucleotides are TGCGCCAGCAGCTCCAGGACTAGCGGGGGCACAGATACGCAGTATTTT.

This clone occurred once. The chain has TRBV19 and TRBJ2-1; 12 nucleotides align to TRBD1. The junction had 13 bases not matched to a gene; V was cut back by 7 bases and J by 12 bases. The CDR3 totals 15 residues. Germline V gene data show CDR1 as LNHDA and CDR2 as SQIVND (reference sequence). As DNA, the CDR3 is TGTGCCAGTAACCCAACGGGACAGGGGGCTTCAGGGCAGTTCTTC. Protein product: CASNPTGQGASGQFF. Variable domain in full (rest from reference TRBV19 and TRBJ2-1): DGGITQSPKYLFRKEGQNVTLSCEQNLNHDAMYWYRQDPGQGLRLIYYSQIVNDFQKGDIAEGYSVSREKKESFPLTVTSAQKNPTAFYLCASNPTGQGASGQFFGPGTRLTVL.

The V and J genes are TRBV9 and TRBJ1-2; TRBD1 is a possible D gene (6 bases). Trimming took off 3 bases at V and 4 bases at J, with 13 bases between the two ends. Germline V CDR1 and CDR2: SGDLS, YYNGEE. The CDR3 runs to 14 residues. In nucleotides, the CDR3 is TGTGCCAGCAGCGAGGGGCGACAGGCCTATGGCTACACCTTC. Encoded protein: CASSEGRQAYGYTF.

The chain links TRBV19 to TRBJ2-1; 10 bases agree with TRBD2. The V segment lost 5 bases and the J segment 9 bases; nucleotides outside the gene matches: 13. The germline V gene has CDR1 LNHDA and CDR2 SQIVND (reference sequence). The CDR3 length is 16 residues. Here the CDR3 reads CASSEEAGGLSSEQFF. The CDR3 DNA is TGTGCCAGTAGTGAAGAAGCGGGGGGGCTTTCAAGTGAGCAGTTCTTC.

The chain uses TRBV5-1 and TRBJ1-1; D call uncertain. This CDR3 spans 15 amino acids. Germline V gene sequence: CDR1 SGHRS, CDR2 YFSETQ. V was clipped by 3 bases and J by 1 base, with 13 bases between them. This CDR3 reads CASSSSLDGNTEAFF. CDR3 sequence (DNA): TGCGCCAGCAGCTCAAGTCTGGACGGGAACACTGAAGCTTTCTTT.

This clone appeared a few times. The CDR3 sequence is CASRVAGGSYNEQFF. In DNA form, the CDR3 reads TGTGCCAGTAGAGTAGCGGGGGGCTCCTACAATGAGCAGTTCTTC. The rearrangement uses TRBV19 and TRBJ2-1; 10 nucleotides line up with TRBD2. This CDR3 spans 15 amino acids. The trim removed 6 bases at V and 0 bases at J, leaving 2 bases unmatched. The germline V gene encodes CDR1 LNHDA and CDR2 SQIVND (reference sequence).

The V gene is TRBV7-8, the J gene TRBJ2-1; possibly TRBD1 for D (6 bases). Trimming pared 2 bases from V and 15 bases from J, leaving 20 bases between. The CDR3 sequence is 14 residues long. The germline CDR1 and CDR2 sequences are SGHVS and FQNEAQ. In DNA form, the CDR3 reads TGTGCCAGCAGCTTACAGAGACAGGTGCGCCACGTGTTCTTC. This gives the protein CASSLQRQVRHVFF.

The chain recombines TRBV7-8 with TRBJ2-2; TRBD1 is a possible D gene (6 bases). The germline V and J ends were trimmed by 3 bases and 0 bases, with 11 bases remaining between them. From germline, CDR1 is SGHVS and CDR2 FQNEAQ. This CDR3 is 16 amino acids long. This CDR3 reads CASSLTGTTNTGELFF. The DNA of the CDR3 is TGTGCCAGCAGCTTGACCGGGACAACGAACACCGGGGAGCTGTTTTTT.

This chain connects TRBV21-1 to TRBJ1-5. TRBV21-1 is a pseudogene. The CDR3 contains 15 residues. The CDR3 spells CAAGGRIYSNQPQHF. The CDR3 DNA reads TGTGCCGCGGGGGGACGCATTTATAGCAATCAGCCCCAGCATTTT.

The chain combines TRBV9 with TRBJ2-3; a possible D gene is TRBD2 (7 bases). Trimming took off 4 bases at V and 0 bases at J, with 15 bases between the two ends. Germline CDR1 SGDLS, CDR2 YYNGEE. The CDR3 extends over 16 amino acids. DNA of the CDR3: TGTGCCAGCAGCATGACCGGGGGGCAGAGCACAGATACGCAGTATTTT. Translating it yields CASSMTGGQSTDTQYF.

The CDR3 loop is CSGNRETDYGYTF. DNA of the CDR3: TGCAGCGGGAACAGGGAAACGGACTATGGCTACACCTTC. The V and J genes are TRBV29-1 and TRBJ1-2; D possibly corresponds to TRBD1 (6 bases). The ends were cut back, 7 bases at V and 3 bases at J, with 15 bases in the middle. Germline-derived CDR1 and CDR2 are SQVTM and ANQGSEA. This CDR3 is built from 13 residues.

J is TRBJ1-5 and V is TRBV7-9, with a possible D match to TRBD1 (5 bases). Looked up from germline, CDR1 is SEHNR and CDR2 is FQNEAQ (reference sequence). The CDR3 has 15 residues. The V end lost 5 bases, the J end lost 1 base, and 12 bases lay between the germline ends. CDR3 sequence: CASSPGTTSNQPQHF. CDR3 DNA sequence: TGTGCCAGCAGCCCCGGGACGACAAGCAATCAGCCCCAGCATTTT.

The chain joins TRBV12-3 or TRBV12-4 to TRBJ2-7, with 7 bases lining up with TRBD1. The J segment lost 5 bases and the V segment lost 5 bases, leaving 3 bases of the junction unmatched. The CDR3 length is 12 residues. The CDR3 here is CASSRGTDEQYF. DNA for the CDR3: TGTGCCAGCAGTAGAGGGACAGACGAGCAGTACTTC.

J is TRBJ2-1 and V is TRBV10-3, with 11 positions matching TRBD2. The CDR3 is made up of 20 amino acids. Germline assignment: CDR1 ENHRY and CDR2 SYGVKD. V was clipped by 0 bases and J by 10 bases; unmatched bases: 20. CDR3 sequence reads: CAISESVRGVAGGPPIEQFF. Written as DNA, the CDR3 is TGTGCCATCAGTGAGTCTGTCAGGGGTGTAGCGGGGGGGCCTCCAATCGAGCAGTTCTTC.

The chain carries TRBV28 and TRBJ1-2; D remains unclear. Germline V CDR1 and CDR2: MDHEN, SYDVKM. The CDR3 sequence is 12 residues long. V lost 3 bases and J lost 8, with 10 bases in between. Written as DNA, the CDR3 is TGTGCCAGCAGTTTGGGAGGGCTCGGCTACACCTTC. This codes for CASSLGGLGYTF.

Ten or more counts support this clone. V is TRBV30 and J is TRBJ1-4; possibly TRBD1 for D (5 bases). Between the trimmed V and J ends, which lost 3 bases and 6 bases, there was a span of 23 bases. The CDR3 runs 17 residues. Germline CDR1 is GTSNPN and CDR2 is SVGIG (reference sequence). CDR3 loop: CAWSNPPPWGLHEKLFF. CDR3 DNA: TGTGCCTGGAGCAACCCCCCGCCTTGGGGCTTACATGAAAAACTGTTTTTT.

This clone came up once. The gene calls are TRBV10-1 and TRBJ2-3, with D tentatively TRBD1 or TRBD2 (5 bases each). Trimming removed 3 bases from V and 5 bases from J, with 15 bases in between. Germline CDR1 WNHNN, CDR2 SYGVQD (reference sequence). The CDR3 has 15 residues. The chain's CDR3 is CASSDGVGVVDTQYF. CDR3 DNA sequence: TGCGCCAGCAGTGACGGGGTAGGGGTTGTAGATACGCAGTATTTT.